The 21 T cell receptor beta chains given below trace back to one sample, sequenced in a study of blood T cells in healthy people across ages. Alongside a J-beta primer mix, a sample-barcoded 5' primer served in a second PCR lasting about 7 to 12 cycles. TCRdb re-analysed the 5' RACE reads in MiXCR, keeping a single row per CDR3 protein. Of 650,000 to 1,000,000 distinct CDR3 sequences in the sample, about 34% were seen once. Sample: blood. All receptors come from a man in his late teens or twenties in good health.

The gene calls are TRBV6-5 and TRBJ2-5; D is ambiguous. In germline, CDR1 is MNHEY, CDR2 SVGAGI. The CDR3 extends over 16 amino acids. V lost 2 bases and J 4 bases, leaving 17 bases between the germline ends. The CDR3 DNA is TGTGCCAGCAGTTACGACCCTTGGGGATCGGGAGAGACCCAGTACTTC. Amino acids: CASSYDPWGSGETQYF.

J is TRBJ1-5 and V is TRBV2; D not resolved. V was trimmed by 5 bases and J by 7 bases, leaving 15 bases between them. In germline, CDR1 is SNHLY, CDR2 FYNNEI. The CDR3 totals 14 residues. The CDR3 protein is CASSRRKGGQPQHF. CDR3 DNA sequence: TGTGCCAGCAGTAGGAGAAAGGGTGGCCAGCCCCAGCATTTT.

The chain combines TRBV20-1 with TRBJ2-7; TRBD2 matches at 12 bases. The ends lost 3 bases at V and 2 bases at J; junction bases unmatched: 8. CDR1 and CDR2 (germline): DFQATT, SNEGSKA (reference sequence). The CDR3 sequence is 16 residues long. The CDR3 is CSASPSGGARTYEQYF. DNA of the CDR3: TGCAGTGCTAGCCCTAGCGGGGGGGCCAGAACCTACGAGCAGTACTTC.

This chain's CDR3 is CASSLSLGLAGGRTSTDTQYF. In DNA form, the CDR3 reads TGCGCCAGCAGCTTGAGCCTCGGTCTAGCGGGGGGACGAACTAGCACAGATACGCAGTATTTT. The chain has TRBV5-1 and TRBJ2-3; 11 bases are shared with TRBD2. Germline trimming cut 1 base from V and 0 bases from J; bases unmatched to any gene: 16. In germline, CDR1 is SGHRS, CDR2 YFSETQ. The CDR3 extends over 21 amino acids.

This clonotype has a handful of counts. The V and J genes are TRBV19 and TRBJ1-1; tentative D call: TRBD1 (6 bases). The germline CDR1 and CDR2 sequences are LNHDA and SQIVND (reference sequence). V dropped 6 bases and J dropped 1 base, with 12 bases sitting between them. There are 14 residues in the CDR3. CDR3 DNA: TGTGCCAGTAGCTACAGGGTGGAGAACACTGAAGCTTTCTTT. Its translation is CASSYRVENTEAFF. The full variable domain, in which reference TRBV19 and TRBJ1-1 provide the parts outside the CDR3, is DGGITQSPKYLFRKEGQNVTLSCEQNLNHDAMYWYRQDPGQGLRLIYYSQIVNDFQKGDIAEGYSVSREKKESFPLTVTSAQKNPTAFYLCASSYRVENTEAFFGQGTRLTVV.

For this clonotype: This sequence may be a read error, since a much larger clone differs from it by one base. This sequence joins TRBV29-1 and TRBJ2-7; 7 nucleotides match TRBD2. Germline CDR1 reads SQVTM; CDR2 reads ANQGSEA. This CDR3 has 19 amino acids. V shed 7 bases and J 7 bases; nucleotides not matched to a gene: 31. DNA for the CDR3: TGCAGCGCCGAACAACCTCTTACGATGTGGCTGCGGGGGAACAATGAGCAGTACTTC. Protein product: CSAEQPLTMWLRGNNEQYF.

As concerns this clonotype: Possible read error: a much larger clone is one base away. The V and J genes are TRBV20-1 and TRBJ2-1, with TRBD1 matching 7 bases. V trimming: 6 bases; J trimming: 5 bases; junction bases outside the gene matches: 13. Germline V gene sequence: CDR1 DFQATT, CDR2 SNEGSKA (reference sequence). There are 15 residues in the CDR3. DNA of the CDR3: TGCAGTGCAATCACAGGGGCAAATTCCCACAATGAGCAGTTCTTC. It encodes CSAITGANSHNEQFF.

This clonotype was detected only a few times. The rearrangement joins TRBV12-3 or TRBV12-4 to TRBJ1-2, with 11 bases fitting TRBD1. The J segment lost 0 bases and the V segment lost 7 bases, leaving 10 bases of the junction unmatched. The length of the CDR3 is 17 residues. The CDR3 loop reads CASTLGTGGEANYGYTF. The CDR3 nucleotides are TGTGCCAGCACCCTAGGGACAGGGGGGGAAGCTAACTATGGCTACACCTTC.

The chain recombines TRBV5-1 with TRBJ2-1; D unclear. This CDR3 comprises 15 residues. The V end was cut by 3 bases, the J end by 7 bases, with 17 bases between. CDR1 and CDR2 (germline): SGHRS, YFSETQ. CDR3 DNA sequence: TGCGCCAGCAGCTCCAGGTTCGAAGGGAAAAATGAGCAGTTCTTC. Translated, it gives CASSSRFEGKNEQFF. Together with reference TRBV5-1 and TRBJ2-1, the CDR3 gives the full variable domain: KAGVTQTPRYLIKTRGQQVTLSCSPISGHRSVSWYQQTPGQGLQFLFEYFSETQRNKGNFPGRFSGRQFSNSRSEMNVSTLELGDSALYLCASSSRFEGKNEQFFGPGTRLTVL.

J is TRBJ1-5 and V is TRBV2; D is unclear. Germline V gene sequence: CDR1 SNHLY, CDR2 FYNNEI. The CDR3 extends over 12 amino acids. V was shortened by 5 bases and J by 4 bases, with 6 bases between the two germline ends. CDR3 residues: CASSTANQPQHF. DNA for the CDR3: TGTGCCAGCAGTACCGCTAATCAGCCCCAGCATTTT.

The J gene is TRBJ1-3, the V gene TRBV20-1; D is perhaps TRBD1 (5 bases). CDR1 and CDR2 (germline): DFQATT, SNEGSKA (reference sequence). The CDR3 consists of 14 residues. Trimming pared 6 bases from V and 6 bases from J, leaving 18 bases between. This CDR3 reads CSATGTFRQNTIYF. CDR3 nucleotides: TGCAGTGCCACGGGGACCTTTAGGCAAAACACCATATATTTT.

This rearrangement joins TRBV25-1 to TRBJ2-7; a possible D gene is TRBD1 (5 bases). V lost 0 bases and J lost 5, with 14 bases in between. Germline lookup yields CDR1 MGHDK and CDR2 SYGVNS. This CDR3 comprises 15 residues. CDR3 DNA sequence: TGTGCCAGCAGTGAATATGCGCCATGGGGCGACGAGCAGTACTTC. Its protein is CASSEYAPWGDEQYF.

The CDR3 protein is CAISEVSGYTF. The CDR3 DNA reads as TGTGCCATCAGTGAGGTATCTGGCTACACCTTC. This chain links TRBV10-3 with TRBJ1-2; no clear D gene. V gave up 2 bases and J gave up 7 bases, with 5 bases separating them. The V gene's germline CDR1 is ENHRY and CDR2 SYGVKD. The CDR3 has 11 residues.

This clonotype was seen a single time. The J gene is TRBJ2-1, the V gene TRBV19; D may be TRBD1 or TRBD2 (5 bases each). The better agreement between TRBJ2-7 and the DNA end casts doubt on the J call. CDR3 size: 14 residues. CDR1 and CDR2 from the germline V gene are LNHDA and SQIVND (reference sequence). DNA of the CDR3: TGTGCCAGTAGTGCCCAAGGGGAGTACAATGAGCAGTACTTC. This encodes CASSAQGEYNEQYF.

In its sample, this clonotype was seen many times. The genes are TRBV25-1 and TRBJ2-7; tentatively, D is TRBD1 (7 bases). The CDR3 length is 14 residues. Germline CDR1 MGHDK, CDR2 SYGVNS. V was shortened by 4 bases and J by 7 bases, with 17 bases between the two germline ends. CDR3: CASSGGAGGREQYF. Here the CDR3 DNA reads TGTGCCAGCAGTGGAGGGGCAGGGGGGAGAGAGCAGTACTTC.

The rearrangement joins TRBV7-9 to TRBJ2-7; D not certain. Germline V CDR1 and CDR2: SEHNR, FQNEAQ (reference sequence). The CDR3 is made up of 12 amino acids. V lost 3 bases to trimming and J lost 4 bases, with 7 bases between them. The CDR3: CASSFQVYEQYF. The CDR3 DNA reads as TGTGCCAGCAGCTTTCAGGTTTACGAGCAGTACTTC.

In this sample, this clonotype turned up a few times. This sequence joins TRBV5-4 and TRBJ2-5; 9 bases fit TRBD1. Looked up from germline, CDR1 is SGHNT and CDR2 is YYREEE (reference sequence). V trimming: 5 bases; J trimming: 5 bases; junction bases outside the gene matches: 4. The CDR3 is 13 residues long. The CDR3 nucleotides are TGTGCCAGCAGGTCAGACAGGGGGGAGACCCAGTACTTC. Translating it yields CASRSDRGETQYF.

In its sample, this clonotype was seen once. The V gene is TRBV20-1, the J gene TRBJ1-6; the match to TRBD1 covers 8 bases. After removal of 3 bases from V and 7 bases from J, the junction contained 14 bases not matched to a gene. CDR1 is DFQATT, CDR2 SNEGSKA, per germline (reference sequence). This CDR3 has 17 amino acids. In DNA form, the CDR3 reads TGCAGTGCTAGCCAGACTTCAGGGGGCGCGGGGAATTCACCCCTCCACTTT. This codes for CSASQTSGGAGNSPLHF.

This clonotype has just a few counts. The chain employs TRBV28 and TRBJ1-2; tentatively, D is TRBD1 (6 bases). CDR3 length: 15 amino acids. Per germline, CDR1 MDHEN and CDR2 SYDVKM. The ends were cut back, 4 bases at V and 1 base at J, with 13 bases in the middle. CDR3 coding DNA: TGTGCCAGCAGTTCCTGGGACAACCTTAACTATGGCTACACCTTC. Translating gives CASSSWDNLNYGYTF.

This clonotype was observed a handful of times. The chain joins TRBV12-3 or TRBV12-4 to TRBJ1-6; 7 bases line up with TRBD1. The CDR3 is 14 amino acids. The ends lost 5 bases at V and 8 bases at J; junction bases unmatched: 6. The CDR3: CASSAGQKDSPLHF. The CDR3 region has the DNA TGTGCCAGCAGTGCGGGACAGAAGGATTCACCCCTCCACTTT.

The V gene is TRBV20-1, the J gene TRBJ1-5, with D uncertain. Trimming left V 6 bases short and J 3 bases short, with 12 bases between. The CDR3 has 13 amino acids. Germline V gene data show CDR1 as DFQATT and CDR2 as SNEGSKA (reference sequence). The CDR3 DNA reads as TGCAGTGCCGGGCAGGACCTCAATCAGCCCCAGCATTTT. It translates to CSAGQDLNQPQHF.